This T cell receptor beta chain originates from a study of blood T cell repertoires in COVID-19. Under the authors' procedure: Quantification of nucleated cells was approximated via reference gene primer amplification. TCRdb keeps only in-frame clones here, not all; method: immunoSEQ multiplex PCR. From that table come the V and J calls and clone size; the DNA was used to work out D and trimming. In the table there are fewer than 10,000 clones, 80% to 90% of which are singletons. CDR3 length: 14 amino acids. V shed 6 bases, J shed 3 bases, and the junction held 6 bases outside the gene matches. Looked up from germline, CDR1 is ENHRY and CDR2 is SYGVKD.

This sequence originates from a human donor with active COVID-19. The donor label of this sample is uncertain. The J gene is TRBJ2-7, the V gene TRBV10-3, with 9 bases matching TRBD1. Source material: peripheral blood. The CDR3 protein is CAISPGQGIYEQYF. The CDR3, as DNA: TGTGCCATCAGCCCGGGACAGGGAATCTACGAGCAGTACTTC.